One and the same sample provided the 29 T cell receptor beta chains below, sequenced in a study of T-cell memory formation after mild COVID-19. Using its own MiXCR run on the 5' RACE reads, TCRdb lists one record per CDR3 protein. The sample lists around 470,000 distinct CDR3 sequences; approximately 20% were seen once. The sample comprised PBMCs or a T cell subset sorted from them (not recorded which). These receptors all stem from an adult woman who had mild COVID-19 (a few samples of this study predate the infection). Cell type and time point are not known.

The chain employs TRBV20-1 and TRBJ2-2; TRBD2 aligns across 7 bases. Germline CDR1 and CDR2: DFQATT and SNEGSKA (reference sequence). The ends lost 6 bases at V and 3 bases at J; junction bases unmatched: 19. This CDR3 has 18 amino acids. DNA for the CDR3: TGCAGTGCCTCCCAGGGCGAGCGGGATTACGGTGACACCGGGGAGCTGTTTTTT. Translation gives CSASQGERDYGDTGELFF.

This clonotype was detected ten times or more. The chain's CDR3 is CASSTRDSGYTF. DNA for the CDR3: TGTGCCAGCAGTACCCGGGACAGTGGCTACACCTTC. The genes are TRBV27 and TRBJ1-2; 7 bases are a match to TRBD1. Germline loops: CDR1 MNHEY, CDR2 SMNVEV (reference sequence). Trimming at V came to 5 bases and at J to 7 bases, leaving 4 bases not matched to a gene. This CDR3 region has 12 residues.

This clonotype was detected only a few times. J is TRBJ2-3 and V is TRBV7-9; TRBD2 agrees at 12 bases. Per the germline V gene, CDR1 is SEHNR and CDR2 is FQNEAQ (reference sequence). The CDR3 has 16 residues. Germline trimming cut 6 bases from V and 2 bases from J; bases unmatched to any gene: 6. The CDR3 region has the DNA TGTGCCAGCAGGCCAGGACTAGCGGGGATCACAGATACGCAGTATTTT. This gives the protein CASRPGLAGITDTQYF.

There are a few counts of this clonotype. The chain carries TRBV12-3 or TRBV12-4 and TRBJ1-3, with TRBD1 identical over 7 bases. CDR3 length: 13 amino acids. V lost 10 bases, J lost 2 bases, and 5 bases stayed unmatched. DNA for the CDR3: TGTGCCATCGGGACAGTTGCTGGAAACACCATATATTTT. It codes for CAIGTVAGNTIYF.

This clonotype was detected a few times. The J gene is TRBJ2-1, the V gene TRBV7-2, with D possibly being TRBD2 (6 bases). The CDR3 is 13 residues long. V lost 5 bases and J 7 bases, leaving 12 bases between the germline ends. Germline values: CDR1 SGHTA, CDR2 FQGNSA. In DNA, the CDR3 is TGTGCCAGCAGCCAGACCCTAGCGAATGAGCAGTTCTTC. It encodes CASSQTLANEQFF. The full variable domain, rest sourced from reference TRBV7-2 and TRBJ2-1, is GAGVSQSPSNKVTEKGKDVELRCDPISGHTALYWYRQSLGQGLEFLIYFQGNSAPDKSGLPSDRFSAERTGGSVSTLTIQRTQQEDSAVYLCASSQTLANEQFFGPGTRLTVL.

The rearrangement links TRBV5-1 to TRBJ2-3, with TRBD2 matching over 12 bases. V shed 2 bases and J 2 bases; nucleotides not matched to a gene: 9. The germline gives CDR1 SGHRS, CDR2 YFSETQ. This CDR3 is 18 amino acids long. As DNA, the CDR3 is TGCGCCAGCAGCTTAGGACTAGCGGGGACTGTTCTCACAGATACGCAGTATTTT. Protein product: CASSLGLAGTVLTDTQYF.

V usage is TRBV7-3 and J usage is TRBJ2-1; TRBD2 matches 8 bases. J lost 6 bases, V lost 1 base, and 14 bases had no gene match. The CDR3 totals 18 residues. The germline V gene encodes CDR1 SGHTA and CDR2 FQGTGA. The CDR3 nucleotides are TGTGCCAGCAGCTTAATCGGCGGGGGGACCCGGGCGGGCAATGAGCAGTTCTTC. It specifies CASSLIGGGTRAGNEQFF.

In its sample, this clonotype was seen once. The V call is TRBV30, the J call TRBJ2-1, with 10 bases aligning to TRBD2. V was clipped by 1 base and J by 13 bases; unmatched bases: 10. This CDR3 spans 14 amino acids. CDR1 and CDR2 (germline): GTSNPN, SVGIG (reference sequence). The CDR3 DNA reads TGTGCCTGGAGTGAAGGAGCGGGAGGGGAAAAACAGTTCTTC. Translating it yields CAWSEGAGGEKQFF.

This clonotype has just a few counts. This chain links TRBV7-9 with TRBJ1-6; D call uncertain. Germline CDR1 reads SEHNR; CDR2 reads FQNEAQ (reference sequence). The CDR3 sequence is 15 residues long. Between the trimmed V and J ends, which lost 4 bases and 7 bases, there was a span of 14 bases. The DNA of the CDR3 is TGTGCCAGCAGCTCGACGGAGGGTGGCAATTCACCCCTCCACTTT. Residues: CASSSTEGGNSPLHF.

The V call is TRBV4-2, the J call TRBJ2-7, with 12 nucleotides matching TRBD2. Germline lookup yields CDR1 LGHNA and CDR2 YNFKEQ. The CDR3 sequence is 17 residues long. V shed 0 bases and J 2 bases; nucleotides not matched to a gene: 5. The CDR3 is CASSQDLAGGSAYEQYF. The DNA of the CDR3 is TGTGCCAGCAGCCAAGATCTAGCGGGAGGGTCGGCCTACGAGCAGTACTTC.

The table lists this clonotype with a few counts. The chain uses TRBV12-3 or TRBV12-4 and TRBJ1-2, with unresolved D. V was trimmed by 4 bases and J by 2 bases, leaving 11 bases between them. The length of the CDR3 is 14 residues. The CDR3 DNA reads as TGTGCCAGCAGTTCCCGGGTTATGAACTATGGCTACACCTTC. It translates to CASSSRVMNYGYTF.

There are a few counts of this clonotype. This sequence joins TRBV6-5 and TRBJ2-7; D call uncertain. V lost 0 bases, J lost 2 bases, and 11 bases lay in between. The CDR3 sequence is 15 residues long. Germline values: CDR1 MNHEY, CDR2 SVGAGI. CDR3 residues: CASSYSAGETYEQYF. CDR3 nucleotides: TGTGCCAGCAGTTACTCAGCAGGCGAGACCTACGAGCAGTACTTC.

This clonotype came up a few times. V usage is TRBV7-9 and J usage is TRBJ1-5; unclear D gene. Trimming shortened V by 0 bases and J by 0 bases, and 6 bases separated the two germline ends. The germline V gene has CDR1 SEHNR and CDR2 FQNEAQ (reference sequence). This CDR3 has 15 amino acids. This chain's CDR3 is CASSLAGNSNQPQHF. For the CDR3, the DNA is TGTGCCAGCAGCTTAGCCGGGAATAGCAATCAGCCCCAGCATTTT.

This clonotype was detected ten times or more. J is TRBJ2-1 and V is TRBV7-2; tentative D call: TRBD2 (6 bases). V was pared by 8 bases and J by 8 bases, with 13 bases between. This CDR3 has 12 residues. Germline lookup yields CDR1 SGHTA and CDR2 FQGNSA. The CDR3 here is CASGLPRDEQFF. The CDR3 nucleotides read TGTGCCAGCGGACTACCTAGGGATGAGCAGTTCTTC. Filled out from reference TRBV7-2 and TRBJ2-1, the complete variable domain reads GAGVSQSPSNKVTEKGKDVELRCDPISGHTALYWYRQSLGQGLEFLIYFQGNSAPDKSGLPSDRFSAERTGGSVSTLTIQRTQQEDSAVYLCASGLPRDEQFFGPGTRLTVL.

J is TRBJ1-5 and V is TRBV5-1; TRBD1 matches at 7 bases. The CDR3 length is 15 residues. CDR1 and CDR2 from the germline V gene are SGHRS and YFSETQ. V lost 0 bases and J lost 4; bases outside the gene matches: 4. In DNA, the CDR3 is TGCGCCAGCAGCTTGGACGCAGGGGGGAATCAGCCCCAGCATTTT. Translating it yields CASSLDAGGNQPQHF.

The gene calls are TRBV9 and TRBJ2-1; 10 nucleotides align to TRBD2. Germline loops: CDR1 SGDLS, CDR2 YYNGEE. This CDR3 contains 15 residues. V trimming: 4 bases; J trimming: 6 bases; junction bases outside the gene matches: 7. CDR3 residues: CASSPTSGRGNEQFF. DNA of the CDR3: TGTGCCAGCAGCCCCACGAGCGGGAGGGGCAATGAGCAGTTCTTC.

The chain links TRBV15 to TRBJ2-7, with 9 positions matching TRBD2. The CDR3 runs to 15 residues. Germline CDR1 and CDR2: LNHNV and YYDKDF (reference sequence). Trimming at V came to 1 base and at J to 3 bases, leaving 4 bases not matched to a gene. Here the CDR3 reads CATSRGVLAGYEQYF. The CDR3 DNA follows: TGTGCCACCAGCAGAGGGGTACTAGCGGGCTACGAGCAGTACTTC. The full variable domain, completed using reference TRBV15 and TRBJ2-7, is DAMVIQNPRYQVTQFGKPVTLSCSQTLNHNVMYWYQQKSSQAPKLLFHYYDKDFNNEADTPDNFQSRRPNTSFCFLDIRSPGLGDTAMYLCATSRGVLAGYEQYFGPGTRLTVT.

As concerns this clonotype: At one boundary the junction diverges from the germline segment, which might be a read error. The gene calls are TRBV7-6 and TRBJ2-2, with 9 bases aligning to TRBD2. The CDR3 spans 19 residues. Germline CDR1 and CDR2: SGHVS and FNYEAQ. CDR3 sequence (DNA): TGTGCCAGCAGATTAGGCACAAAGGCGGGAGGGCCCGGCACCGGGGAGCTGTTTTTT. Its protein product is CASRLGTKAGGPGTGELFF.

The chain joins TRBV29-1 to TRBJ2-5; D possibly corresponds to TRBD1 (6 bases). Germline loops: CDR1 SQVTM, CDR2 ANQGSEA. V gave up 0 bases and J gave up 5 bases, with 13 bases separating them. The CDR3 sequence is 14 residues long. CDR3 residues: CSVEDSGDRETQYF. Here the CDR3 DNA reads TGCAGCGTTGAAGATTCAGGGGATAGGGAGACCCAGTACTTC.

In this sample, this clonotype turned up many times. This chain links TRBV7-2 with TRBJ2-3, with D unclear. The CDR3 extends over 13 amino acids. In germline, CDR1 is SGHTA, CDR2 FQGNSA. V was pared by 3 bases and J by 4 bases, with 8 bases between. The CDR3 DNA reads as TGTGCCAGCAGCTTGGTGTCGGCAGATACGCAGTATTTT. Amino acid sequence: CASSLVSADTQYF. Supplemented by reference TRBV7-2 and TRBJ2-3, the full variable domain reads GAGVSQSPSNKVTEKGKDVELRCDPISGHTALYWYRQSLGQGLEFLIYFQGNSAPDKSGLPSDRFSAERTGGSVSTLTIQRTQQEDSAVYLCASSLVSADTQYFGPGTRLTVL.

This clonotype was seen a few times. The DNA for the CDR3 is TGTGCCAGCAGTTACGGGGACAGGGGGCCCTACAATGAGCAGTTCTTC. It encodes CASSYGDRGPYNEQFF. This sequence joins TRBV6-2 or TRBV6-3 and TRBJ2-1; 12 bases are a match to TRBD1. Trimming at V came to 2 bases and at J to 2 bases, leaving 1 base not matched to a gene. The CDR3 spans 16 residues. The germline V gene encodes CDR1 MNHEY and CDR2 SVGEGT.

The J gene is TRBJ1-2, the V gene TRBV24-1; 9 nucleotides match TRBD1. Germline V gene sequence: CDR1 KGHDR, CDR2 SFDVKD. This CDR3 comprises 15 residues. Unmatched junction bases numbered 10, after V lost 4 bases and J lost 8 bases. CDR3 sequence (DNA): TGTGCCACCAGTGACCCTCCGGGACAGGGAACCGGCTACACCTTC. Protein product: CATSDPPGQGTGYTF.

This clonotype was counted a few times. This chain uses TRBV5-6 with TRBJ2-5; the D gene could be TRBD1 or TRBD2 (5 bases each). The CDR3 has 13 amino acids. Germline CDR1 is SGHDT and CDR2 is YYEEEE. V lost 4 bases and J 5 bases, leaving 12 bases between the germline ends. Here the CDR3 reads CASSVGRVETQYF. As DNA, the CDR3 is TGTGCCAGCAGCGTGGGACGGGTGGAGACCCAGTACTTC.

This clonotype was detected many times. The V call is TRBV12-3 or TRBV12-4, the J call TRBJ2-7, with a possible D match to TRBD1 (6 bases). V was trimmed by 6 bases and J by 3 bases, leaving 18 bases between them. The CDR3 runs 15 residues. The CDR3 region has the DNA TGTGCCAGCAGACTTGGGCAGGGGCGTTACTACGAGCAGTACTTC. Translation gives CASRLGQGRYYEQYF.

The chain uses TRBV20-1 and TRBJ1-1; D possibly corresponds to TRBD1 (6 bases). This CDR3 is 14 amino acids long. Trimming removed 2 bases from V and 0 bases from J, with 10 bases in between. Germline CDR1 reads DFQATT; CDR2 reads SNEGSKA (reference sequence). The CDR3 DNA follows: TGCAGTGCTAGACGCACAGGGATGAACACTGAAGCTTTCTTT. Protein sequence: CSARRTGMNTEAFF.

The chain recombines TRBV20-1 with TRBJ2-2, with TRBD2 matching 7 bases. Germline V gene lookup returns CDR1 DFQATT and CDR2 SNEGSKA (reference sequence). After removal of 5 bases from V and 3 bases from J, the junction contained 9 bases not matched to a gene. This CDR3 contains 15 residues. DNA of the CDR3: TGCAGTGCTGTCCCCGGGGGGTCCTACACCGGGGAGCTGTTTTTT. Translation gives CSAVPGGSYTGELFF.

The chain combines TRBV2 with TRBJ2-3; no clear D. The CDR3 runs 14 residues. The germline gives CDR1 SNHLY, CDR2 FYNNEI. Trimming stripped 3 bases from V and 4 bases from J, with 11 bases between. The CDR3 DNA follows: TGTGCCAGCAGTGATGAACAGATCCCAGATACGCAGTATTTT. Protein product: CASSDEQIPDTQYF. The full variable domain, completed using reference TRBV2 and TRBJ2-3, is EPEVTQTPSHQVTQMGQEVILRCVPISNHLYFYWYRQILGQKVEFLVSFYNNEISEKSEIFDDQFSVERPDGSNFTLKIRSTKLEDSAMYFCASSDEQIPDTQYFGPGTRLTVL.

The V and J genes are TRBV3-1 and TRBJ1-3, with 7 bases fitting TRBD1. V gave up 1 base and J gave up 2 bases; unmatched junction bases: 5. Germline CDR1 LGHDT, CDR2 YNNKEL (reference sequence). The CDR3 extends over 16 amino acids. The CDR3 DNA sequence: TGTGCCAGCAGCCAAGGCCCCGACAGGGCTGGAAACACCATATATTTT. Its translation: CASSQGPDRAGNTIYF.

This clonotype was seen only a few times. CDR3 nucleotides: TGTGCCAGCAGCTTGAGGGGACTAGCGGGAGGTCCCACCTACGAGCAGTACTTC. Its translation is CASSLRGLAGGPTYEQYF. The J gene is TRBJ2-7, the V gene TRBV5-4, with 15 positions matching TRBD2. J lost 2 bases, V lost 1 base, and 7 bases had no gene match. The CDR3 has 18 amino acids. Germline values: CDR1 SGHNT, CDR2 YYREEE (reference sequence).